These 19 T cell receptor beta chains came from one sample sequenced in a study of tumor-infiltrating lymphocytes in oesophageal squamous cell carcinoma. MiXCR, run by TCRdb on the PCR reads, gives a single entry per CDR3 protein. The sample consists of roughly 20,000 distinct CDR3 sequences, 45% to 55% of them appearing once. The sequenced material came from esophageal tumor tissue. The receptors derive from a male donor with esophageal squamous cell carcinoma.

This clonotype was recorded a few times. The V gene is TRBV12-3 or TRBV12-4, the J gene TRBJ2-1; TRBD1 matches 8 bases. Matching the DNA end better, TRBJ2-5 makes the J call doubtful. The CDR3 is 15 amino acids. CDR3 sequence reads: CASSPLGQGRGTQYF. Here the CDR3 DNA reads TGTGCCAGCAGTCCACTTGGACAGGGAAGAGGGACCCAGTACTTC.

In this sample, this clonotype turned up a few times. The chain employs TRBV10-3 and TRBJ2-7; 7 bases line up with TRBD1. The CDR3 sequence is 15 residues long. V shed 10 bases and J 4 bases; nucleotides not matched to a gene: 16. Per the germline V gene, CDR1 is ENHRY and CDR2 is SYGVKD. CDR3 residues: CATVFPGTDSYEQYF. CDR3 coding DNA: TGTGCCACCGTCTTTCCCGGGACAGATTCTTACGAGCAGTACTTC.

The chain has TRBV7-6 and TRBJ2-1, with 10 bases identical to TRBD2. The last part of the DNA fits TRBJ2-7 better; the J call may be wrong. The length of the CDR3 is 15 residues. Germline V gene lookup returns CDR1 SGHVS and CDR2 FNYEAQ. In nucleotides, the CDR3 is TGTGCCAGCAGCCAACTAGCGGGGAGCTCCTACGAGCAGTACTTC. It yields the protein CASSQLAGSSYEQYF.

The chain uses TRBV6-6 and TRBJ2-2, with D possibly being TRBD1 or TRBD2 (5 bases each). Germline V CDR1 and CDR2: MNHNY, SVGAGI (reference sequence). Trimming took off 3 bases at V and 2 bases at J, with 13 bases between the two ends. The CDR3 runs 16 residues. CDR3 loop: CASSYTMGRNTGELFF. For the CDR3, the DNA is TGTGCCAGCAGTTATACCATGGGACGAAACACCGGGGAGCTGTTTTTT.

This chain links TRBV7-4 with TRBJ1-1; 8 bases map to TRBD1. V was clipped by 0 bases and J by 1 base; unmatched bases: 7. CDR1 is SGHVT, CDR2 SQSDAQ, per germline. The CDR3 runs to 17 residues. The CDR3 DNA reads TGTGCCAGCAGCTTAGCCACCGGTGGGACAGGGAACACTGAAGCTTTCTTT. Translation gives CASSLATGGTGNTEAFF.

In regard to this clonotype: Because the CDR3's place on the DNA is in doubt, the DNA is left out and the CDR3 is given as listed by TCRdb. V usage is TRBV7-5 and J usage is TRBJ1-1; the D call of TRBD1 is as the table states it, not checked on the DNA. TRBV7-5 is assigned pseudogene status. The CDR3 spans 15 amino acids, including both terminal residues. CDR3 amino acids: CISVPEALTGAEAFF.

The rearrangement joins TRBV10-3 to TRBJ2-1; the match to TRBD1 covers 8 bases. The DNA end lines up better with TRBJ2-7; the J call may be wrong. Per germline, CDR1 ENHRY and CDR2 SYGVKD. The CDR3 consists of 17 residues. Here the CDR3 DNA reads TGTGCCACATCTTCCACAGGGACCGGGACAGGCGTTTACGAGCAGTACTTC. Encoded protein: CATSSTGTGTGVYEQYF.

This clonotype has just a few counts. The genes are TRBV7-2 and TRBJ2-7; a possible D gene is TRBD2 (5 bases). The CDR3 totals 14 residues. Germline V lookup: CDR1 SGHTA, CDR2 FQGNSA. V lost 4 bases and J 0 bases, leaving 10 bases between the germline ends. In DNA form, the CDR3 reads TGTGCCAGCAGCTCTTACCGGGGCTCCTACGAGCAGTACTTC. This sequence encodes CASSSYRGSYEQYF.

The genes are TRBV7-6 and TRBJ1-4; D might be TRBD1 (6 bases). The ends were cut back, 5 bases at V and 8 bases at J, with 15 bases in the middle. This CDR3 has 14 residues. Germline CDR1 is SGHVS and CDR2 is FNYEAQ. CDR3 in amino acids: CASSLDSFREKLFF. The CDR3 nucleotides are TGTGCCAGCAGCCTGGACAGCTTTCGGGAAAAACTGTTTTTT.

This clonotype appeared a few times. This sequence joins TRBV18 and TRBJ2-7, with D possibly being TRBD1 (6 bases). The V end was cut by 4 bases, the J end by 6 bases, with 13 bases between. CDR3 length equals 13 residues. CDR1 is KGHSH and CDR2 is LQKENI in the germline V gene. The CDR3 protein is CASSLDRRGEQYF. CDR3 DNA sequence: TGTGCCAGCTCACTGGACAGACGGGGCGAGCAGTACTTC.

The V call is TRBV7-2, the J call TRBJ2-2; TRBD2 matches at 7 bases. The ends lost 5 bases at V and 6 bases at J; junction bases unmatched: 6. Germline V gene data show CDR1 as SGHTA and CDR2 as FQGNSA. This CDR3 is built from 14 residues. In DNA, the CDR3 is TGTGCCAGCAGCCGACTTACTAGCGCCGGGGAGCTGTTTTTT. Protein sequence: CASSRLTSAGELFF.

Here the CDR3 DNA reads TGCGCCAGCAGTGAGGAGTTCTCCAATGAGCAGTTCTTC. It codes for CASSEEFSNEQFF. The chain links TRBV10-1 to TRBJ2-5; D remains ambiguous. The better agreement between TRBJ2-1 and the DNA end casts doubt on the J call. Germline assignment: CDR1 WNHNN and CDR2 SYGVQD (reference sequence). The CDR3 is 13 residues long.

V gene TRBV6-1 combines with J gene TRBJ2-4; TRBD2 aligns across 8 bases. CDR1 and CDR2 (germline): MNHNS, SASEGT. This CDR3 is 14 amino acids long. V trimming: 2 bases; J trimming: 6 bases; junction bases outside the gene matches: 3. The CDR3 region has the DNA TGTGCCAGCAGTGAATCGAGCGGGGGAAACATTCAGTACTTC. As protein: CASSESSGGNIQYF.

The CDR3 bases are TGTGCCAGCAGCCTAAAAGCGTTCGAGGAAAAACTGTTTTTT. Protein sequence: CASSLKAFEEKLFF. The chain has TRBV7-6 and TRBJ1-4; D is unclear. CDR3 length: 14 residues. Germline V lookup: CDR1 SGHVS, CDR2 FNYEAQ. Between the trimmed V and J ends, which lost 5 bases and 8 bases, there was a span of 15 bases.

As to this clonotype: A junction boundary mismatches the germline segment, possibly from a read error. V gene TRBV5-1 combines with J gene TRBJ2-5; D might be TRBD1 (5 bases). The CDR3 totals 14 residues. Germline V gene data show CDR1 as SGHRS and CDR2 as YFSETQ. The CDR3 nucleotides are TGCGCCAGCAGGTCGACAGAGGACAATTCACCCCTCCACTTC. Protein sequence: CASRSTEDNSPLHF.

The V call is TRBV11-3, the J call TRBJ1-2, with D possibly matching TRBD1 (5 bases). This CDR3 is 16 amino acids long. Germline lookup yields CDR1 SGHNT and CDR2 YENEEA. V was trimmed by 0 bases and J by 5 bases, leaving 16 bases between them. The CDR3 sequence is CASSLDPGPQGYGYTF. CDR3 nucleotides: TGTGCCAGCAGCTTAGACCCGGGACCTCAAGGGTATGGCTACACCTTC.

J is TRBJ1-2 and V is TRBV6-6; no definite D call. The CDR3 loop spans 12 amino acids. CDR1 and CDR2 (germline): MNHNY, SVGAGI (reference sequence). The V gene lost 11 bases and the J gene lost 4 bases, with 14 bases spanning the gap. The CDR3 DNA is TGTGCCGTCTCTAGGGTCGGCTATGGCTACACCTTC. It yields the protein CAVSRVGYGYTF.

This clonotype was counted ten times or more. V is TRBV6-2 or TRBV6-3 and J is TRBJ2-7, with TRBD2 matching 10 bases. Germline trimming cut 0 bases from V and 10 bases from J; bases unmatched to any gene: 21. CDR3 length equals 19 residues. In germline, CDR1 is MNHEY, CDR2 SVGEGT. The CDR3 protein is CASSYSSRESGRATHGQYF. CDR3 nucleotide sequence: TGTGCCAGCAGTTACTCAAGCCGGGAGAGCGGGAGGGCGACCCACGGTCAGTACTTC.

This sequence joins TRBV18 and TRBJ2-2, with D perhaps matching TRBD2 (6 bases). The V and J ends lost 3 bases and 7 bases respectively, with 15 bases between them. The CDR3 length is 15 residues. Germline assignment: CDR1 KGHSH and CDR2 LQKENI. In nucleotides, the CDR3 is TGTGCCAGCTCACCGCTAGCGCCAGCGGACGGGGAGCTGTTTTTT. Protein product: CASSPLAPADGELFF. Variable domain in full (rest from reference TRBV18 and TRBJ2-2): NAGVMQNPRHLVRRRGQEARLRCSPMKGHSHVYWYRQLPEEGLKFMVYLQKENIIDESGMPKERFSAEFPKEGPSILRIQQVVRGDSAAYFCASSPLAPADGELFFGEGSRLTVL.